These 10 T cell receptor beta chains were sequenced from one sample in a study of shared clonotypes between healthy human individuals. Assay: immunoSEQ multiplex PCR; the TCRdb copy retains only in-frame clones and omits some. The repertoire holds roughly 2.5 million clones, with about 92% as singletons. The sample comprised naive CD4+ T cells sorted from blood. Sample subset: CD45RA+ positively selected. All receptors derive from a man between 18 and 35 years old in good health.

This clone was detected a few times. The chain employs TRBV5-1 and TRBJ2-7, with D maybe TRBD2 (7 bases). V lost 6 bases, J lost 6 bases, and 25 bases lay in between. The CDR3 extends over 16 amino acids. Germline values: CDR1 SGHRS, CDR2 YFSETQ. CDR3 region: CASNKGTAGAWAEQYF. The DNA for the CDR3 is TGCGCCAGCAACAAAGGGACGGCGGGGGCATGGGCCGAGCAGTACTTC.

The chain links TRBV7-9 to TRBJ2-5; D is unclear. The ends were cut back, 3 bases at V and 0 bases at J, with 11 bases in the middle. This CDR3 has 15 amino acids. The germline V gene encodes CDR1 SEHNR and CDR2 FQNEAQ (reference sequence). CDR3 residues: CASSFMDIHQETQYF. In nucleotides, the CDR3 is TGTGCCAGCAGCTTTATGGATATCCACCAAGAGACCCAGTACTTC.

The chain has TRBV6-4 and TRBJ1-2; D is unresolved. The CDR3 spans 14 residues. Trimming removed 0 bases from V and 4 bases from J, with 9 bases in between. Germline V gene data show CDR1 as MRHNA and CDR2 as SNTAGT. CDR3 region: CASSDSEGVYGYTF. CDR3 nucleotides: TGTGCCAGCAGTGACTCGGAGGGCGTCTATGGCTACACCTTC.

As concerns this clone: At the DNA level, this CDR3 is encoded by other sequences in the same sample as well. The chain carries TRBV6-5 and TRBJ2-7; 7 bases agree with TRBD2. This CDR3 region has 14 residues. J gave up 2 bases and V 6 bases, and 7 bases lay outside the gene matches. Germline CDR1 MNHEY, CDR2 SVGAGI. CDR3 in DNA: TGTGCCAGCAGCCGCGGGGGAGCAGCCTACGAGCAGTACTTC. It codes for CASSRGGAAYEQYF.

This chain links TRBV5-3 with TRBJ1-3; perhaps TRBD1 as D (6 bases). TRBV5-3 is an ORF, with its function uncertain. This CDR3 is built from 12 residues. With 4 bases removed from V and 7 bases from J, the gap between germline ends came to 9 bases. The CDR3 region has the DNA TGTGCCAGAAGCGGCACAGGGAACACCATATATTTT. Translating gives CARSGTGNTIYF.

The chain links TRBV10-3 to TRBJ2-1; 10 positions agree with TRBD2. J was trimmed by 8 bases and V by 6 bases; bases with no gene match: 10. The CDR3 has 15 amino acids. The germline gives CDR1 ENHRY, CDR2 SYGVKD. The CDR3 bases are TGTGCCATCAGAGCTAGCGGGAGCTCGCTTGATGAGCAGTTCTTC. Its translation is CAIRASGSSLDEQFF.

The chain links TRBV6-1 to TRBJ1-2, with 7 nucleotides matching TRBD1. CDR1 and CDR2 (germline): MNHNS, SASEGT. Germline trimming cut 3 bases from V and 4 bases from J; bases unmatched to any gene: 8. CDR3 length equals 15 residues. The chain's CDR3 is CASSDFRGAPYGYTF. The CDR3 nucleotides are TGTGCCAGCAGTGATTTCAGGGGGGCCCCCTATGGCTACACCTTC.

The genes are TRBV14 and TRBJ2-3; the D gene is possibly TRBD1 (5 bases). The germline CDR1 and CDR2 sequences are SGHDN and FVKESK. The V and J ends lost 3 bases and 0 bases respectively, with 10 bases between them. The CDR3 has 15 amino acids. The CDR3 DNA reads as TGTGCCAGCAGCCATTGGGGCCTTAGCACAGATACGCAGTATTTT. This codes for CASSHWGLSTDTQYF.

A remark on this clone: Just one base apart from a much larger clone, this may be a read error. The sample has other DNA sequences that encode this CDR3 too. The V and J genes are TRBV5-4 and TRBJ1-6, with D hard to call. This CDR3 has 12 amino acids. Deletions cut 0 bases from V and 7 bases from J, with 2 bases between. CDR1 is SGHNT and CDR2 is YYREEE in the germline V gene (reference sequence). The CDR3 DNA is TGTGCCAGCAGCTTGGGGAATTCACCCCTCCACTTT. Translated, it gives CASSLGNSPLHF.

This chain joins TRBV9 and TRBJ2-5; weak D call: TRBD2 (6 bases). CDR3 length: 15 residues. V was trimmed by 4 bases and J by 1 base, leaving 14 bases between them. Germline values: CDR1 SGDLS, CDR2 YYNGEE. The CDR3 protein is CASSPRRGGQETQYF. CDR3 nucleotide sequence: TGTGCCAGCAGCCCCCGGCGGGGAGGCCAAGAGACCCAGTACTTC.